This TCR beta chain was documented in a study of CD8 T cells in ankylosing spondylitis. The study, taken as a whole, reports: The authors reported significant enrichment of disease-linked clones in matched ankylosing spondylitis synovial fluid. Characteristic, it appeared, of ankylosing spondylitis blood was a TCR beta motif of roughly eight highly homologous variants.

Germline CDR1 and CDR2: MNHEY and SVGEGT. The V end was cut by 2 bases, the J end by 0 bases, with 8 bases between. The CDR3 has 14 amino acids. TCRdb used MiXCR to reprocess the 5' RACE reads, holding one entry per CDR3 protein. The sample comprises fewer than 550,000 distinct CDR3 sequences, approximately 5.3% of which are singletons, and around 3.4% rests with the top ten. This clonotype occurred many times. Its specificity is not known. The clonotype originates from a male donor with ankylosing spondylitis. This sequence joins TRBV6-2 or TRBV6-3 and TRBJ2-7; D perhaps matches TRBD2 (5 bases). The sequenced material came from blood, either unsorted or a sorted T cell fraction (not recorded which). The CDR3 DNA follows: TGTGCCAGCAGTTACGGACTGGGCTCCTACGAGCAGTACTTC. Amino acids: CASSYGLGSYEQYF.